This T cell receptor beta chain was observed in a study of T cell repertoires in MIS-A myocarditis. Regarding this clone: The junction departs from germline at one end; a sequencing error may be responsible.

This CDR3 has 13 residues. Looked up from germline, CDR1 is SSHAT and CDR2 is FNYEAQ (reference sequence). The data were produced by immunoSEQ multiplex PCR, yet TCRdb's version contains in-frame clones alone and is incomplete. The repertoire has 15,000 or so clones, roughly 74% of them found once; the top ten carry approximately 62%. The TCR sequence derives from a man between 18 and 35 years old with fulminant myocarditis from multisystem inflammatory syndrome in adults (MIS-A) after COVID-19. The gene calls are TRBV7-7 and TRBJ2-2; 7 bases match TRBD1. Sequenced material: left ventricle heart tissue obtained at autopsy. The CDR3 coding sequence is TGTGCTAGCAGCCCAGGGGGCACCGGGGAGCTGTTTTTT. It yields the protein CASSPGGTGELFF.